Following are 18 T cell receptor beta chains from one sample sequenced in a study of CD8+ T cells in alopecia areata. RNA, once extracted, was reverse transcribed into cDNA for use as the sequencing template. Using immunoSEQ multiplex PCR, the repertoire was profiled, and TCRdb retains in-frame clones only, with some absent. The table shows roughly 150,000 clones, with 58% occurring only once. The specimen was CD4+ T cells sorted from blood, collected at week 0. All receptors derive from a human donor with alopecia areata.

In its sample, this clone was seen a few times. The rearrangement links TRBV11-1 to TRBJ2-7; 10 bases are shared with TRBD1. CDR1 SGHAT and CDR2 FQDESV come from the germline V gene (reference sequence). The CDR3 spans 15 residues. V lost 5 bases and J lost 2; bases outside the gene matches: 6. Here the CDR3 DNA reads TGTGCCAGCAGCCCCCGGGACAGGGGTCCCTACGAGCAGTACTTC. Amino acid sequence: CASSPRDRGPYEQYF.

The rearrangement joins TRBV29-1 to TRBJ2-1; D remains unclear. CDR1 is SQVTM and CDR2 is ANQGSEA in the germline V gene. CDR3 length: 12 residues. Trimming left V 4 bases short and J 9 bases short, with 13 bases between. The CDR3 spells CSVGPRMREQFF. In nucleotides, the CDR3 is TGCAGCGTTGGCCCGAGGATGCGTGAGCAGTTCTTC.

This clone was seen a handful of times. This CDR3 is CASSLEGAISSYEQYF. CDR3 sequence (DNA): TGTGCCAGCAGCTTAGAGGGTGCCATAAGCTCCTACGAGCAGTACTTC. The rearrangement joins TRBV7-2 to TRBJ2-7; D is ambiguous. The CDR3 spans 16 residues. In germline, CDR1 is SGHTA, CDR2 FQGNSA. The V gene lost 1 base and the J gene lost 0 bases, with 13 bases spanning the gap.

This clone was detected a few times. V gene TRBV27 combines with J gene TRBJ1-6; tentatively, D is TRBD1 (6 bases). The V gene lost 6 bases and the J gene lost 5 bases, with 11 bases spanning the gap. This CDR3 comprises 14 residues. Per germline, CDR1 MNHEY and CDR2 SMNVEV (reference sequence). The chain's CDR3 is CASRAGANNSPLHF. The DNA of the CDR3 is TGTGCCAGCAGAGCAGGGGCGAATAATTCACCCCTCCACTTT.

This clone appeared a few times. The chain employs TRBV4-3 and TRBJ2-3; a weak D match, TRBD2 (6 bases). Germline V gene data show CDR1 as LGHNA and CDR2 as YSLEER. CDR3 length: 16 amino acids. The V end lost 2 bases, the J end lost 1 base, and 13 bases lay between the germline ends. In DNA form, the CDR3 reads TGCGCCAGCAGCCAATCTACACTAGCAGGCACAGATACGCAGTATTTT. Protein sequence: CASSQSTLAGTDTQYF.

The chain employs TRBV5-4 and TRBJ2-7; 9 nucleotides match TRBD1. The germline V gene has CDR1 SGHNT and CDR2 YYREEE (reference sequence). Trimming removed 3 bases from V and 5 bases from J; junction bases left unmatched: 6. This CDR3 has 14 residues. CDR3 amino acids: CASSSRTGANEQYF. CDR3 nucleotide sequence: TGTGCCAGCAGCTCTCGGACAGGGGCTAACGAGCAGTACTTC.

In nucleotides, the CDR3 is TGCGCCAGCAGCTTGGGACAGGGGGCCGATGAGCAGTTCTTC. This codes for CASSLGQGADEQFF. The J gene is TRBJ2-1, the V gene TRBV5-1, with 10 positions matching TRBD1. The CDR3 has 14 amino acids. The V segment lost 0 bases and the J segment 8 bases; nucleotides outside the gene matches: 2. The germline V gene has CDR1 SGHRS and CDR2 YFSETQ.

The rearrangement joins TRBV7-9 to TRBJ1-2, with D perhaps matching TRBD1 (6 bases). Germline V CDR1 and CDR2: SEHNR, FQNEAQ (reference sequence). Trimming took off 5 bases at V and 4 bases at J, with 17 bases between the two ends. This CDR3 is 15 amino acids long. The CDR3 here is CASSHSGAGSYGYTF. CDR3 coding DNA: TGTGCCAGCAGCCATTCGGGGGCCGGGTCCTATGGCTACACCTTC.

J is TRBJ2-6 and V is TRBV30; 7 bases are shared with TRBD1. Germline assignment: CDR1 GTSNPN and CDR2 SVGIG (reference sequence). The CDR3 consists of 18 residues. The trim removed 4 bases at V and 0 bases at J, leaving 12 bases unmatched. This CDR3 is CAWTRDRGIGSGANVLTF. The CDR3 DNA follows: TGTGCCTGGACCCGGGACAGAGGGATCGGCTCTGGGGCCAACGTCCTGACTTTC.

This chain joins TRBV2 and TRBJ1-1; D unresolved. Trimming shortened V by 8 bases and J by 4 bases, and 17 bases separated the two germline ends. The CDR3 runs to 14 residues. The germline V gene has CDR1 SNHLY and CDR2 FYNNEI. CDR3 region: CASAATGGGTEAFF. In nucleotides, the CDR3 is TGTGCCAGCGCTGCTACGGGAGGCGGCACTGAAGCTTTCTTT.

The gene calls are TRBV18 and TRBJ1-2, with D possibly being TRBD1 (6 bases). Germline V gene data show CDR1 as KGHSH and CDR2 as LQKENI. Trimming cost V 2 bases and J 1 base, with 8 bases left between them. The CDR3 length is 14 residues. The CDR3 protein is CASSPGGDNYGYTF. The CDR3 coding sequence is TGTGCCAGCTCACCAGGGGGCGATAACTATGGCTACACCTTC.

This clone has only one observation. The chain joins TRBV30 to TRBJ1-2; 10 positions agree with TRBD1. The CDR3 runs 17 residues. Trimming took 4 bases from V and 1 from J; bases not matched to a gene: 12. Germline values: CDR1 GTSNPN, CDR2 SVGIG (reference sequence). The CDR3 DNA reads TGTGCCTGGACCTCCTGGGACAGGGGCTCGATTAACTATGGCTACACCTTC. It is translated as CAWTSWDRGSINYGYTF.

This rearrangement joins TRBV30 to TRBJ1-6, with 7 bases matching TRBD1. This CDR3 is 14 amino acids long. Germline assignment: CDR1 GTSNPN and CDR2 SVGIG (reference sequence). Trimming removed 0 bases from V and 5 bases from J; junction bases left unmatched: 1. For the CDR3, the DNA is TGTGCCTGGAGTGTGGGACAGCATAATTCACCCCTCCACTTT. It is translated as CAWSVGQHNSPLHF.

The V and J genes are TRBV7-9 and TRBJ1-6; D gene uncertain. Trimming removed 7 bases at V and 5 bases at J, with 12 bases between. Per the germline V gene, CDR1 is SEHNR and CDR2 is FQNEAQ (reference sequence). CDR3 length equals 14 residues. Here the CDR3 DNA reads TGTGCCAGCACCCTTTTCGAGGATAATTCACCCCTCCACTTT. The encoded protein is CASTLFEDNSPLHF.

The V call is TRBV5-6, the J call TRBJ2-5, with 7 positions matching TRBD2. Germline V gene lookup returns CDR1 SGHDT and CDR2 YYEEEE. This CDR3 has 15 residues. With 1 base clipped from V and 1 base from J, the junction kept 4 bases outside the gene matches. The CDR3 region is CASSLLAGGQETQYF. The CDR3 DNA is TGTGCCAGCAGCTTGTTAGCGGGCGGCCAAGAGACCCAGTACTTC.

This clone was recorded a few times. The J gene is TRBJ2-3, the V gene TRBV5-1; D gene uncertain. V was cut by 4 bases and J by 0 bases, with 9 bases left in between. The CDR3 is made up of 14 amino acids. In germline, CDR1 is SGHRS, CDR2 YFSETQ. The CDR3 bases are TGCGCCAGCAGCCCCACTACTAGCACAGATACGCAGTATTTT. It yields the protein CASSPTTSTDTQYF.

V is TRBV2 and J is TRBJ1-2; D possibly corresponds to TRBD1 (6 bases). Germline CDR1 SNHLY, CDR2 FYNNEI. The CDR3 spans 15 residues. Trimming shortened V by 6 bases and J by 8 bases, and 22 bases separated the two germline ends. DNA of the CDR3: TGTGCCAGCAGCCTATTCCCTACAGGGTCTGCGGGCTACACCTTC. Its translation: CASSLFPTGSAGYTF. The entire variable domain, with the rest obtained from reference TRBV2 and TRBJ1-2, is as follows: EPEVTQTPSHQVTQMGQEVILRCVPISNHLYFYWYRQILGQKVEFLVSFYNNEISEKSEIFDDQFSVERPDGSNFTLKIRSTKLEDSAMYFCASSLFPTGSAGYTFGSGTRLTVV.

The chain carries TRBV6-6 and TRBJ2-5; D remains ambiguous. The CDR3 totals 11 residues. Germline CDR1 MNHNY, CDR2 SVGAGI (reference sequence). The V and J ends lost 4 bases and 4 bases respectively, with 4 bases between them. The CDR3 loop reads CASSSLETQYF. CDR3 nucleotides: TGTGCCAGCAGTTCTTTAGAGACCCAGTACTTC.